This T cell receptor (beta chain) was retrieved from a study of human T cells and chemical hapten exposure. Individual cDNA molecules received unique molecular identifiers in the library. Each CDR3 protein gets one entry after TCRdb re-called the RACE reads with MiXCR. The sample lists 250,000 or so distinct CDR3 sequences; 8.6% were seen once. Time point: pre-sensitization, week 0. Specified treatment: therapeutic diphenylcyclopropenone sensitization with weekly scalp DPC. Material: whole blood, obtained in connection with sensitization to the hapten diphenylcyclopropenone (DPC). The clonotype was recovered from a woman aged 40 to 50 with alopecia areata. Some clones in this sample may be carry-over from other donors' samples.

CDR3 in amino acids: CASSPHSKLGGYTF. Here the CDR3 DNA reads TGTGCCAGCAGCCCCCATAGCAAGCTCGGGGGCTACACCTTC. The genes are TRBV14 and TRBJ1-2; D gene uncertain. The CDR3 sequence is 14 residues long. The germline V and J ends were trimmed by 4 bases and 8 bases, with 17 bases remaining between them. From germline, CDR1 is SGHDN and CDR2 FVKESK.